The T cell receptor (beta chain) under discussion was sequenced for a study of cytomegalovirus exposure and HLA in healthy donors. The data were produced by immunoSEQ multiplex PCR, yet TCRdb's version contains in-frame clones alone and is incomplete. The sample lists more than 80,000 clones, approximately 96% occurring once. The CDR3 loop spans 16 amino acids. Germline values: CDR1 SGHAT, CDR2 FQNNGV. The V end was cut by 3 bases, the J end by 6 bases, with 18 bases between. Sample: PBMCs. The clonotype comes from a woman aged 18-30 years in good health and CMV-seronegative. V gene TRBV11-2 combines with J gene TRBJ2-1, with D possibly matching TRBD2 (7 bases). Here the CDR3 reads CASSLEKGDYANEQFF. The CDR3 DNA sequence: TGTGCCAGCAGCTTGGAAAAGGGGGACTATGCCAATGAGCAGTTCTTC.